These 3 T cell receptor beta chains share one sample of origin, sequenced in a study of CD8+ T cells in alopecia areata. RNA was extracted and reverse transcribed into cDNA as the sequencing template. Produced via immunoSEQ multiplex PCR; TCRdb's table is partial and in-frame only. The sample records a few hundred thousand clones, less than 45% being singletons. As to treatment: oral pan-JAK inhibitor, 5-10 mg twice daily. The sample was CD4+ T cells sorted from blood, taken at roughly week 36, from a patient treated with tofacitinib. Receptors were obtained from a human donor with alopecia areata.

V gene TRBV11-2 combines with J gene TRBJ2-3; D is uncertain. This CDR3 spans 13 amino acids. Trimming took off 4 bases at V and 6 bases at J, with 11 bases between the two ends. The germline V gene has CDR1 SGHAT and CDR2 FQNNGV. CDR3 bases: TGTGCCAGCAGCTCAACCGTGGTCGATACGCAGTATTTT. Its protein is CASSSTVVDTQYF.

CDR3 residues: CASSLLAGSGSGELFF. DNA for the CDR3: TGTGCCAGCAGTTTACTAGCGGGATCAGGTTCCGGGGAGCTGTTTTTT. The rearrangement links TRBV6-5 to TRBJ2-2; TRBD2 matches 10 bases. The junction had 8 bases not matched to a gene; V was cut back by 4 bases and J by 6 bases. The CDR3 loop spans 16 amino acids. CDR1 MNHEY and CDR2 SVGAGI come from the germline V gene.

This clone was picked up a small number of times. The chain's CDR3 is CASSSQREVGETQYF. CDR3 nucleotide sequence: TGTGCCAGCAGCTCCCAGCGGGAGGTAGGAGAGACCCAGTACTTC. V usage is TRBV5-4 and J usage is TRBJ2-5; 9 bases fit TRBD2. The CDR3 has 15 residues. The V segment lost 3 bases and the J segment 4 bases; nucleotides outside the gene matches: 7. Germline CDR1 and CDR2: SGHNT and YYREEE (reference sequence).